This TCR beta chain appears in the sequencing data of a study of blood T cells in healthy people across ages. Germline assignment: CDR1 KGHDR and CDR2 SFDVKD. V trimming: 1 base; J trimming: 3 bases; junction bases outside the gene matches: 1. The CDR3 runs to 14 residues. Then a second PCR, running roughly 7 to 11 cycles, was carried out with a sample-barcoded 5' primer and a J-beta primer mix. TCRdb itself ran the 5' RACE reads through MiXCR, one entry per CDR3 protein. The top ten hold under 4% of the sample, which has approximately 800,000 distinct CDR3 sequences, roughly 25% seen once. A few counts support this clonotype. These data were also reused for a study on T cells of mothers and their children.

The receptor was isolated from a boy between 5 and 17 years old in good health. The sequenced sample consisted of blood. The V and J genes are TRBV24-1 and TRBJ2-5, with 7 bases fitting TRBD1. The CDR3 nucleotides are TGTGCCACCAGTGATTTTACAGGGGAAGAGACCCAGTACTTC. It yields the protein CATSDFTGEETQYF.